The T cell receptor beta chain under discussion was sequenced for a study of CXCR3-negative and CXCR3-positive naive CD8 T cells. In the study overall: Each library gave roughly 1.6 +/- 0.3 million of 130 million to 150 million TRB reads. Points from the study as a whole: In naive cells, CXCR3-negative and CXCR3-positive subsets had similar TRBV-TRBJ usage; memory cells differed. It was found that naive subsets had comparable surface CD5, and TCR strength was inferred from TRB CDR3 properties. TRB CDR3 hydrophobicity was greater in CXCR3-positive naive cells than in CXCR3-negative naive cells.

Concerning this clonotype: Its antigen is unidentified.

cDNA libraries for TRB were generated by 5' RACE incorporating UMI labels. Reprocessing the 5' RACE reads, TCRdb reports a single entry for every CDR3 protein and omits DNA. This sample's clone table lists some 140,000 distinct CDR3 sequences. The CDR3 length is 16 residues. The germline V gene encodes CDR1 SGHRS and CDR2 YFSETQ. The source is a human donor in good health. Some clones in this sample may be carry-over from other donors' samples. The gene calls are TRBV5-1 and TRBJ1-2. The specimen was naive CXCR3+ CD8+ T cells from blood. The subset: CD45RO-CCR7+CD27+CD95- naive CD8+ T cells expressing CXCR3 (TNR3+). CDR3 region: CASSLASEWGAYGYTF.